The clone carrying this T cell receptor (beta chain) was recorded once. The antigen remains undetermined. A second PCR, run for roughly 7 to 11 cycles, used a sample-barcoded 5' primer plus a J-beta primer mix. Every cDNA was tagged by a template-switch adaptor with 12 random nucleotides. TCRdb reprocessed the 5' RACE reads with MiXCR, giving one entry per CDR3 protein. The sample lists 1.5 million to 2 million distinct CDR3 sequences, around half occurring once. The sample originates from a study of blood T cells in healthy people across ages. Study observations and caveats: Higher diversity and more naive CD4+ cells were features of long-lived donors, compared to aged donors.

Germline-derived CDR1 and CDR2 are SQVTM and ANQGSEA. The length of the CDR3 is 12 residues. The V end was cut by 7 bases, the J end by 5 bases, with 12 bases between. Peripheral blood from each donor was collected in a volume of about 9.9 milliliters. Extraction of total RNA produced a minimum of 5.5 micrograms from each sample. The TCR comes from a woman aged 40 to 49 in good health. The chain employs TRBV29-1 and TRBJ2-1; TRBD1 might be the D (5 bases). Sequenced sample: blood. CDR3 bases: TGCAGCGGGGGCAGGTGGGACAATGAGCAGTTCTTC. This translates into CSGGRWDNEQFF.